Listed here are 11 T cell receptor beta chains from one sample, sequenced in a study of blood T cell repertoires in COVID-19. Produced via immunoSEQ multiplex PCR; TCRdb's table is partial and in-frame only. The profile shows almost 400,000 clones, about nine tenths of them singletons. The sample was PBMCs or T cells enriched from blood (not recorded which). The origin of the receptors is a woman aged 25 to 39 who had recovered from COVID-19.

The chain combines TRBV30 with TRBJ1-1; D uncertain. Germline values: CDR1 GTSNPN, CDR2 SVGIG (reference sequence). V lost 0 bases, J lost 5 bases, and 16 bases lay in between. The CDR3 length is 15 residues. CDR3 in DNA: TGTGCCTGGAGTGTGTACGTGAGTGGAGGGACTGAAGCTTTCTTT. This codes for CAWSVYVSGGTEAFF.

This chain uses TRBV5-6 with TRBJ1-1; a possible D gene is TRBD1 (5 bases). Germline V CDR1 and CDR2: SGHDT, YYEEEE. Deletions cut 4 bases from V and 0 bases from J, with 13 bases between. The CDR3 covers 15 residues. The DNA for the CDR3 is TGTGCCAGCAGCGGAAACAGGCAAATGAACACTGAAGCTTTCTTT. This encodes CASSGNRQMNTEAFF.

V usage is TRBV19 and J usage is TRBJ1-5; D not resolved. Trimming shortened V by 5 bases and J by 3 bases, and 17 bases separated the two germline ends. Germline CDR1 is LNHDA and CDR2 is SQIVND (reference sequence). The CDR3 is made up of 16 amino acids. DNA for the CDR3: TGTGCCAGTAGTCTCGGGTCGGAAGGCCTCAATCAGCCCCAGCATTTT. Translated, it gives CASSLGSEGLNQPQHF.

This sequence joins TRBV29-1 and TRBJ1-1; D not resolved. This CDR3 contains 13 residues. Germline CDR1 SQVTM, CDR2 ANQGSEA. Trimming pared 6 bases from V and 1 base from J, leaving 12 bases between. The chain's CDR3 is CSVLGFTNTEAFF. The CDR3 DNA reads TGCAGCGTACTGGGCTTTACGAACACTGAAGCTTTCTTT.

CDR3 DNA: TGTGCCAGCAGCTTAGGTCCAGATAGCAATCAGCCCCAGCATTTT. Its protein product is CASSLGPDSNQPQHF. This chain uses TRBV7-8 with TRBJ1-5; D is uncertain. The CDR3 is made up of 15 amino acids. Germline assignment: CDR1 SGHVS and CDR2 FQNEAQ. The V gene lost 1 base and the J gene lost 0 bases, with 7 bases spanning the gap.

The chain is built from TRBV19 and TRBJ1-1; 8 positions agree with TRBD1. Trimming at V came to 4 bases and at J to 11 bases, leaving 6 bases not matched to a gene. Germline V gene data show CDR1 as LNHDA and CDR2 as SQIVND (reference sequence). The CDR3 contains 12 residues. This CDR3 is CASSRDRGEAFF. The CDR3 DNA sequence: TGTGCCAGTAGTAGAGACAGGGGAGAGGCTTTCTTT.

This clone was detected only once. This chain joins TRBV7-2 and TRBJ1-5, with 7 bases fitting TRBD1. CDR1 is SGHTA and CDR2 is FQGNSA in the germline V gene. This CDR3 is 13 amino acids long. The V and J ends lost 3 bases and 5 bases, in that order; junction bases with no gene match: 1. CDR3 residues: CASSLGQYQPQHF. CDR3 in DNA: TGTGCCAGCAGCTTGGGACAGTATCAGCCCCAGCATTTT.

This clone was seen a single time. The gene calls are TRBV20-1 and TRBJ2-7; no clear D. V lost 3 bases and J lost 6, with 12 bases in between. Germline lookup yields CDR1 DFQATT and CDR2 SNEGSKA (reference sequence). The CDR3 length is 12 residues. CDR3 in DNA: TGCAGTGCTAGTATGGTGGCTCCCGAGCAGTACTTC. It encodes CSASMVAPEQYF.

The chain carries TRBV2 and TRBJ2-7; D gene uncertain. The ends were cut back, 7 bases at V and 3 bases at J, with 4 bases in the middle. Germline loops: CDR1 SNHLY, CDR2 FYNNEI. The CDR3 runs to 10 residues. The CDR3 coding sequence is TGTGCCAGCACCCTCTACGAGCAGTACTTC. This encodes CASTLYEQYF.

In this sample, this clone turned up a few times. This rearrangement joins TRBV7-3 to TRBJ2-7; 9 bases are a match to TRBD1. Germline trimming cut 0 bases from V and 3 bases from J; bases unmatched to any gene: 3. CDR3 length: 15 residues. CDR1 is SGHTA and CDR2 is FQGTGA in the germline V gene. The CDR3 sequence is CASSLTGTGLYEQYF. The CDR3 DNA reads TGTGCCAGCAGCTTAACTGGGACAGGGCTCTACGAGCAGTACTTC.

The CDR3 coding sequence is TGCGCCAGCAGCAAAGGGACAGGCGTAAATCAAGAGACCCAGTACTTC. The encoded protein is CASSKGTGVNQETQYF. The gene calls are TRBV5-1 and TRBJ2-5; 8 bases are shared with TRBD1. Germline loops: CDR1 SGHRS, CDR2 YFSETQ. This CDR3 comprises 16 residues. After removal of 4 bases from V and 2 bases from J, the junction contained 10 bases not matched to a gene. Variable domain in full (rest from reference TRBV5-1 and TRBJ2-5): KAGVTQTPRYLIKTRGQQVTLSCSPISGHRSVSWYQQTPGQGLQFLFEYFSETQRNKGNFPGRFSGRQFSNSRSEMNVSTLELGDSALYLCASSKGTGVNQETQYFGPGTRLLVL.